This TCR beta chain was sequenced during a study of blood T cell repertoires in COVID-19. At the level of the study: Acute and convalescent COVID-19 specimens originated in the United States, Italy and Spain. T cells, B-cell-depleted T cells, or PBMCs supplied cDNA or gDNA.

CDR3 length equals 14 residues. CDR1 MDHEN and CDR2 SYDVKM come from the germline V gene. V was cut by 2 bases and J by 0 bases, with 5 bases left in between. In the authors' methods: Nucleated cell counts were estimated from reference gene primer amplification. TCRdb's table, derived via immunoSEQ multiplex PCR, lists solely in-frame clones and lacks some. That table gives V, J and clone size, and the DNA gave D and trimming. The sample yields 100,000 to 120,000 clones, 76% seen once. The source is a woman at least 80 years old with acute or convalescent COVID-19. The rearrangement links TRBV28 to TRBJ1-3; D not resolved. Sequences were obtained from peripheral blood. This chain's CDR3 is CASSLPSSGNTIYF. CDR3 nucleotides: TGTGCCAGCAGTTTACCGAGCTCTGGAAACACCATATATTTT.